This T cell receptor beta chain was documented in a study of long-term antiretroviral therapy in people with HIV. Study-wide points: Comparison with controls showed narrower CDR3 length ranges in HIV repertoires. Diversity went up after ART and still fell short of transplant donor controls. Within the repertoire, clones expanded before ART were dominant at all time points.

This clone appeared once. The target antigen is unknown. Germline CDR1 reads MNHEY; CDR2 reads SVGAGI. The CDR3 contains 15 residues. Deletions cut 6 bases from V and 7 bases from J, with 21 bases between. The assay used was immunoSEQ (version v3.0), run at survey level. The target of sequencing was about 35,000-50,000 T-cell genomes per sample. The assay was immunoSEQ multiplex PCR, and TCRdb's table has in-frame clones only and misses some. Of about 50,000 clones listed, roughly four fifths are singletons. The sequence came from a young woman with HIV. The J gene is TRBJ1-1, the V gene TRBV6-5; no clear D. The material was unsorted PBMCs, obtained 0.8 years after starting antiretroviral therapy. In DNA, the CDR3 is TGTGCCAGCAGATCCGGTGTTACGTTATCGGGTGAAGCTTTCTTT. Its translation: CASRSGVTLSGEAFF.